Listed below are T cell receptor beta chains from one sample, sequenced in a study of beta chain features in type 1 diabetes. The repertoire was sequenced with immunoSEQ multiplex PCR; TCRdb's copy has only in-frame clones and lacks some. The repertoire holds 300,000 to 450,000 clones, with over 9% as singletons. Material: central memory CD4+ T cells from blood. The receptors derive from a man aged 25-45 years with type 1 diabetes. The CDR3 runs from the conserved cysteine through the conserved F or W. A D gene is named only where the DNA matches it firmly. Only some rows state a clone size, as once, few, many or a class for expanded clones.

TRBD2,TRBJ2-3,once,TRBV6-1,TGTGCCAGCAGGGCTAGCGGGAGGACAGATACGCAGTATTTT,CASRASGRTDTQYF
-,TRBJ1-4,few,TRBV5-1,TGCGCCAGCAGCGGGACCGGGGGGTCTGAAAAACTGTTTTTT,CASSGTGGSEKLFF
-,TRBJ2-5,-,TRBV5-1,TGCGCCAGCAGATCCGGGATGGAGACCCAGTACTTC,CASRSGMETQYF
-,TRBJ2-3,few,TRBV5-1,TGCGCCAGCAGCTTGTCACTTACCGCAGATACGCAGTATTTT,CASSLSLTADTQYF
-,TRBJ1-5,few,TRBV5-4,TGTGCCAGCAGCCCGCTGAGGGATCAGCCCCAGCATTTT,CASSPLRDQPQHF
-,TRBJ1-1,few,TRBV28,TGTGCCAGCAGGTACACTGAAGCTTTCTTT,CASRYTEAFF
TRBD2,TRBJ2-5,-,TRBV7-7,TGTGCCAGCAGCCCGCACCCTAGCGGGAGTTTCCAAGAGACCCAGTACTTC,CASSPHPSGSFQETQYF
-,TRBJ2-7,-,TRBV7-6,TGTGCCAGCAGCCCCGACAACGACCGAGCCTACGAGCAGTACTTC,CASSPDNDRAYEQYF
-,TRBJ2-7,-,TRBV19,TGTGCCAGTAGTTCCGGATCCTCCTACGAGCAGTACTTC,CASSSGSSYEQYF
-,TRBJ1-5,-,TRBV28,TGTGCCAGCAGTTTCAGGGAGGGGGGCGCAGGTCAGCCCCAGCATTTT,CASSFREGGAGQPQHF
-,TRBJ2-3,many,TRBV27,TGTGCCAGCAGTTATAAAGGGTTGACAGATACGCAGTATTTT,CASSYKGLTDTQYF